Presented here are 22 T cell receptor beta chains from one specimen sequenced in a study of T cell changes during pregnancy in multiple sclerosis. TCRdb's copy holds only in-frame clones and misses some; the assay was immunoSEQ multiplex PCR. The sample lists about 40,000 clones, approximately 92% occurring once. The specimen was CD4+ T cells from peripheral blood mononuclear cells, collected in the second trimester of pregnancy. Receptors originate from a female donor in good health, enrolled as a control in a pregnancy study.

The sample holds a few counts of this clone. Here the CDR3 reads CASSLVRGGGVNTEAFF. The CDR3 DNA is TGTGCCAGCAGCTTAGTGAGGGGCGGGGGAGTGAACACTGAAGCTTTCTTT. This sequence joins TRBV13 and TRBJ1-1; the D gene is possibly TRBD1 (5 bases). The CDR3 length is 17 residues. Looked up from germline, CDR1 is PRHDT and CDR2 is FYEKMQ (reference sequence). V was clipped by 1 base and J by 0 bases, with 15 bases between them.

The chain employs TRBV11-2 and TRBJ2-1; no reliable D call. With 3 bases removed from V and 1 base from J, the gap between germline ends came to 10 bases. This CDR3 spans 15 amino acids. CDR1 and CDR2 from the germline V gene are SGHAT and FQNNGV. CDR3 nucleotides: TGTGCCAGCAGCTTCTCCGGAGAATCCTACAATGAGCAGTTCTTC. Protein: CASSFSGESYNEQFF.

J is TRBJ1-2 and V is TRBV18, with D possibly matching TRBD1 (6 bases). CDR1 is KGHSH and CDR2 is LQKENI in the germline V gene. V lost 5 bases, J lost 2 bases, and 12 bases lay in between. The CDR3 is 14 amino acids. The CDR3 DNA is TGTGCCAGCTCAATGAACAGGGAAAACTATGGCTACACCTTC. Translated: CASSMNRENYGYTF.

The chain joins TRBV5-1 to TRBJ2-2, with a possible D match to TRBD1 (5 bases). Germline loops: CDR1 SGHRS, CDR2 YFSETQ. There are 16 residues in the CDR3. The V end lost 5 bases, the J end lost 4 bases, and 18 bases lay between the germline ends. CDR3 in amino acids: CASSGTVGLSTGELFF. In DNA, the CDR3 is TGCGCCAGCAGTGGTACTGTGGGGCTTAGCACCGGGGAGCTGTTTTTT.

The genes are TRBV14 and TRBJ2-7, with D possibly being TRBD2 (6 bases). The CDR3 covers 14 residues. Germline V lookup: CDR1 SGHDN, CDR2 FVKESK. V was trimmed by 1 base and J by 2 bases, leaving 9 bases between them. CDR3 in DNA: TGTGCCAGCAGCCAAGGGACTACCCCCTACGAGCAGTACTTC. Translated: CASSQGTTPYEQYF.

In the case of this clone: One end of the junction is discordant with germline, which a read error may explain. The V call is TRBV4-2, the J call TRBJ1-2; D call uncertain. The CDR3 contains 15 residues. CDR1 is LGHNA and CDR2 is YNFKEQ in the germline V gene. The chain's CDR3 is CASSQSGTLNYGHTF. Here the CDR3 DNA reads TGTGCCAGCAGCCAAAGTGGTACATTGAACTATGGCCACACCTTC.

The rearrangement joins TRBV11-2 to TRBJ2-1; TRBD2 agrees at 8 bases. CDR3 length: 19 residues. The ends lost 5 bases at V and 0 bases at J; junction bases unmatched: 15. Germline values: CDR1 SGHAT, CDR2 FQNNGV. The CDR3 DNA follows: TGTGCCAGCAGCGTGAAGGGAAGAGCGGGGGTTTTCTCCTACAATGAGCAGTTCTTC. Translating gives CASSVKGRAGVFSYNEQFF. Using reference TRBV11-2 and TRBJ2-1 for the parts outside the CDR3, the full variable domain is EAGVAQSPRYKIIEKRQSVAFWCNPISGHATLYWYQQILGQGPKLLIQFQNNGVVDDSQLPKDRFSAERLKGVDSTLKIQPAKLEDSAVYLCASSVKGRAGVFSYNEQFFGPGTRLTVL.

To note about this clone: At one of its ends the junction is not consistent with the germline gene, which may arise from a read error. The gene calls are TRBV2 and TRBJ2-3, with D tentatively TRBD2 (6 bases). This CDR3 region has 15 residues. CDR1 and CDR2 from the germline V gene are SNHLY and FYNNEI. CDR3 region: CASSDTSRTTDAQYF. Here the CDR3 DNA reads TGTGCCAGCAGTGATACTAGCCGAACCACAGATGCGCAGTATTTT.

J is TRBJ2-1 and V is TRBV18; 11 positions match TRBD2. V dropped 2 bases and J dropped 6; count of bases not matched to a gene: 3. CDR1 and CDR2 (germline): KGHSH, LQKENI. This CDR3 is built from 15 residues. CDR3 DNA sequence: TGTGCCAGCTCACCATTGGGACTAGCGGCCAATGAGCAGTTCTTC. This sequence encodes CASSPLGLAANEQFF.

This chain connects TRBV2 to TRBJ2-1; 7 bases agree with TRBD2. V was pared by 4 bases and J by 3 bases, with 6 bases of the junction left unmatched. CDR1 SNHLY and CDR2 FYNNEI come from the germline V gene. The CDR3 loop spans 15 amino acids. This CDR3 is CASSARSGNYNEQFF. CDR3 bases: TGTGCCAGCAGTGCGCGCAGCGGGAACTACAATGAGCAGTTCTTC.

In this sample, this clone turned up once. J is TRBJ1-1 and V is TRBV15; D is possibly TRBD1 (6 bases). Trimming left V 0 bases short and J 1 base short, with 12 bases between. The germline V gene has CDR1 LNHNV and CDR2 YYDKDF (reference sequence). The CDR3 spans 16 residues. CDR3 loop: CATSRDDRRRNTEAFF. The DNA for the CDR3 is TGTGCCACCAGCAGAGATGACAGGCGAAGGAACACTGAAGCTTTCTTT. Variable domain in full (rest from reference TRBV15 and TRBJ1-1): DAMVIQNPRYQVTQFGKPVTLSCSQTLNHNVMYWYQQKSSQAPKLLFHYYDKDFNNEADTPDNFQSRRPNTSFCFLDIRSPGLGDTAMYLCATSRDDRRRNTEAFFGQGTRLTVV.

This clone was observed a handful of times. The chain couples TRBV4-2 to TRBJ1-5; no definite D call. V was pared by 4 bases and J by 2 bases, with 15 bases between. The CDR3 runs 16 residues. The V gene's germline CDR1 is LGHNA and CDR2 YNFKEQ. The CDR3 coding sequence is TGTGCCAGCAGCCCCGGAGGGCCTCTTGGCAATCAGCCCCAGCATTTT. This translates into CASSPGGPLGNQPQHF.

This chain links TRBV6-6 with TRBJ2-4, with TRBD1 identical over 9 bases. This CDR3 is 16 amino acids long. The V and J ends lost 2 bases and 4 bases, in that order; junction bases with no gene match: 6. Germline CDR1 MNHNY, CDR2 SVGAGI (reference sequence). The CDR3 region is CASSYLMGTGKNIQYF. For the CDR3, the DNA is TGTGCCAGCAGTTACCTTATGGGGACAGGGAAAAACATTCAGTACTTC.

The CDR3 loop is CASSLGGSGYGYTF. Written as DNA, the CDR3 is TGTGCCAGCAGCTTAGGGGGGTCCGGCTATGGCTACACCTTC. This chain connects TRBV7-3 to TRBJ1-2, with a tentative D call TRBD1 (5 bases). The CDR3 sequence is 14 residues long. From germline, CDR1 is SGHTA and CDR2 FQGTGA. The V and J ends lost 2 bases and 4 bases respectively, with 11 bases between them.

The chain combines TRBV4-2 with TRBJ2-7; 10 positions match TRBD2. CDR3 size: 16 residues. Germline V gene lookup returns CDR1 LGHNA and CDR2 YNFKEQ. J lost 6 bases, V lost 3 bases, and 11 bases had no gene match. The CDR3, as DNA: TGTGCCAGCAGCCAGGCCACCGGGACTAGCGAGACCGAGCAGTACTTC. It yields the protein CASSQATGTSETEQYF.

This rearrangement joins TRBV7-3 to TRBJ2-2; 7 bases match TRBD2. Unmatched junction bases numbered 0, after V lost 2 bases and J lost 3 bases. From germline, CDR1 is SGHTA and CDR2 FQGTGA. The CDR3 extends over 14 amino acids. CDR3 sequence (DNA): TGTGCCAGCAGCTTACGGGGGGACACCGGGGAGCTGTTTTTT. Amino acids: CASSLRGDTGELFF.

The DNA for the CDR3 is TGTGCCAGTATGGAGAGGTCGGGAGAGACCCAGTACTTC. Protein sequence: CASMERSGETQYF. This sequence joins TRBV19 and TRBJ2-5; unclear D gene. The CDR3 contains 13 residues. V was cut by 7 bases and J by 4 bases, with 13 bases left in between. The germline gives CDR1 LNHDA, CDR2 SQIVND (reference sequence).

The rearrangement joins TRBV7-9 to TRBJ2-3, with 10 bases identical to TRBD2. In germline, CDR1 is SEHNR, CDR2 FQNEAQ (reference sequence). Germline trimming cut 5 bases from V and 4 bases from J; bases unmatched to any gene: 9. This CDR3 region has 16 residues. In nucleotides, the CDR3 is TGTGCCAGCAGCCCCAGGCTAGCGGGAGATGCAGATACGCAGTATTTT. Translating gives CASSPRLAGDADTQYF. Supplemented by reference TRBV7-9 and TRBJ2-3, the full variable domain reads DTGVSQNPRHKITKRGQNVTFRCDPISEHNRLYWYRQTLGQGPEFLTYFQNEAQLEKSRLLSDRFSAERPKGSFSTLEIQRTEQGDSAMYLCASSPRLAGDADTQYFGPGTRLTVL.

This clone was recorded only once. The chain carries TRBV9 and TRBJ2-5; D unclear. The CDR3 sequence is 14 residues long. Trimming stripped 3 bases from V and 5 bases from J, with 14 bases between. Germline CDR1 is SGDLS and CDR2 is YYNGEE. The CDR3 nucleotides read TGTGCCAGCAGCGAGACCCAGATGAGGGAGACCCAGTACTTC. Protein sequence: CASSETQMRETQYF.

This clone is a singleton in its sample. The chain has TRBV5-1 and TRBJ1-4; TRBD1 aligns across 7 bases. The CDR3 has 14 residues. V shed 6 bases, J shed 4 bases, and the junction held 6 bases outside the gene matches. From germline, CDR1 is SGHRS and CDR2 YFSETQ. The CDR3 protein is CASTLGQFNEKLFF. In nucleotides, the CDR3 is TGCGCCAGCACCCTGGGACAGTTTAATGAAAAACTGTTTTTT.

The chain carries TRBV11-2 and TRBJ2-7, with a possible D match to TRBD2 (6 bases). The DNA end favors TRBJ2-1, so the J call may be wrong. This CDR3 contains 17 residues. Germline-derived CDR1 and CDR2 are SGHAT and FQNNGV. CDR3 nucleotides: TGTGCCAGCAGCCCCGCCGCGCTAGCGACCACCTACAATGAGCAGTTCTTC. Its translation: CASSPAALATTYNEQFF.

CDR3 nucleotides: TGTGCCAGCTCACCGCCGGGGGCCTACGAGCAGTACTTC. Protein sequence: CASSPPGAYEQYF. This chain connects TRBV18 to TRBJ2-7, with D possibly TRBD2 on 6 matching bases. V lost 3 bases and J lost 2, with 8 bases in between. Germline V gene lookup returns CDR1 KGHSH and CDR2 LQKENI. The CDR3 is 13 amino acids.